This T cell receptor beta chain originates from a study of T cells in localized non-small cell lung cancer. This clone was found once. The antigen remains unidentified. Broader study findings: Higher adjacent-lung clonality was associated with shorter survival. Across samples, adjacent lung featured a median around 56 of the top 100 tumor clones. Analysis by sequencing included only one tumor region, so heterogeneity remains possible. Measurement of T cell clonality placed uninvolved adjacent lung highest, above the level in tumor.

TCRdb's copy holds only in-frame clones and misses some; the assay was immunoSEQ multiplex PCR. The sample lists roughly 35,000 clones; approximately 92% were seen once. The CDR3 runs to 16 residues. Trimming removed 4 bases from V and 6 bases from J; junction bases left unmatched: 13. Germline V gives CDR1 SGHRS, CDR2 YFSETQ. The V gene is TRBV5-1, the J gene TRBJ1-1; 9 positions agree with TRBD1. This receptor was taken from an older female donor with stage I lung adenocarcinoma. The sample in question was peripheral blood, obtained before any cancer treatment. CDR3 loop: CASSPPGQGLGAEAFF. CDR3 bases: TGCGCCAGCAGCCCTCCGGGACAGGGATTGGGGGCTGAAGCTTTCTTT.